Below, 18 T cell receptor beta chains from the same sample are listed, as sequenced in a study of T cells in women clearing cervical HPV infection. Using immunoSEQ multiplex PCR, the repertoire was profiled, and TCRdb retains in-frame clones only, with some absent. The sample has some 30,000 clones. Sequenced input: blood buffy coat. These receptors all come from a woman between 18 and 75 years old with a cervical HPV16 infection that either progressed to CIN3+ or cleared (not recorded which).

CDR3 DNA, as far as it was read: TGTGCCAGCGGGACAAGGGTACGGGAAAAG. Protein sequence: CASGTRVREK. The CDR3 as a whole reads CASGTRVREKLFF. This chain links TRBV2 with TRBJ2-2, with D possibly being TRBD1 (6 bases). Sequencing ends 3 residues short of the CDR3 end; the germline J gene provides the rest. The CDR3 sequence is 13 residues long. The V gene's germline CDR1 is SNHLY and CDR2 FYNNEI. The full variable domain, completed using reference TRBV2 and TRBJ2-2, is EPEVTQTPSHQVTQMGQEVILRCVPISNHLYFYWYRQILGQKVEFLVSFYNNEISEKSEIFDDQFSVERPDGSNFTLKIRSTKLEDSAMYFCASGTRVREKLFFGEGSRLTVL.

About this clone: The CDR3 extends 3 residues past the end of the read, so its final part is completed from the germline J gene. V usage is TRBV2 and J usage is TRBJ1-2, with TRBD1 as a possible D gene (6 bases). The length of the CDR3 is 14 residues. The V end lost 2 bases, the J end lost 4 bases, and 11 bases lay between the germline ends. Germline-derived CDR1 and CDR2 are SNHLY and FYNNEI. The chain's CDR3 is CASSETRQVYGYTF. The CDR3 DNA, read in part, is TGTGCCAGCAGTGAAACCCGACAGGTCTATGGC.

Concerning this clone: The sequence runs out 3 residues before the end of the CDR3; the remainder is reconstructed from the germline J gene. The J gene is TRBJ1-2, the V gene TRBV20-1; 10 bases align to TRBD1. V gave up 7 bases and J gave up 5 bases; unmatched junction bases: 10. The CDR3 totals 14 residues. CDR1 and CDR2 (germline): DFQATT, SNEGSKA (reference sequence). The CDR3 bases that were read are TGCAGTGTTTCGGGACAGGGGACTCCGTATGGC. Its translation: CSVSGQGTPYG. The CDR3 as a whole reads CSVSGQGTPYGYTF.

As concerns this clone: From the germline J gene comes the end of the CDR3, since the read stops 3 residues before it. The genes are TRBV20-1 and TRBJ2-1, with D possibly called TRBD1 or TRBD2 (5 bases each). Germline CDR1 and CDR2: DFQATT and SNEGSKA (reference sequence). The CDR3 is made up of 13 amino acids. Trimming shortened V by 1 base and J by 9 bases, and 13 bases separated the two germline ends. The CDR3 DNA, read in part, is TGCAGTGCTAGAGTGGCGAGAGGGGTTGAG. It is translated as CSARVARGVE. The whole CDR3 region reads CSARVARGVEQFF.

As for this clone: Read sequence stops 3 residues before the CDR3 end, and the germline J gene provides the missing end. V is TRBV18 and J is TRBJ1-1, with 7 bases fitting TRBD1. Germline CDR1 KGHSH, CDR2 LQKENI. This CDR3 comprises 15 residues. V lost 3 bases, J lost 1 base, and 5 bases stayed unmatched. The covered CDR3 bases are TGTGCCAGCTCACCGGCGACAGGGACGAACACTGAA. Its translation is CASSPATGTNTE. The entire CDR3 protein is CASSPATGTNTEAFF.

Notes on this clone: The read is 3 residues too short to cover the CDR3 end, so that end is filled in from the germline J gene. This chain uses TRBV2 with TRBJ2-3, with D maybe TRBD1 (5 bases). V lost 6 bases and J 3 bases, leaving 16 bases between the germline ends. The CDR3 is 15 residues long. Germline CDR1 and CDR2: SNHLY and FYNNEI. The CDR3 bases that were read are TGTGCCAGCAGGTCTCTGGGGCTCATGACAGATACG. Residues: CASRSLGLMTDT. In full, the CDR3 is CASRSLGLMTDTQYF.

Worth noting for this clone: The read terminates 3 residues ahead of where the CDR3 ends, so the germline J gene completes it. The genes are TRBV20-1 and TRBJ1-1, with 7 bases matching TRBD1. CDR1 and CDR2 from the germline V gene are DFQATT and SNEGSKA (reference sequence). The V segment lost 3 bases and the J segment 3 bases; nucleotides outside the gene matches: 7. This CDR3 has 14 amino acids. The sequenced part of the CDR3 DNA is TGCAGTGCTAGTAAACAGGGGCAAGACACTGAA. Protein product: CSASKQGQDTE. The entire CDR3 sequence reads CSASKQGQDTEAFF.

On this clone itself: The sequenced fragment ends 3 residues before the CDR3 boundary, so the rest is inferred from the germline J gene. The chain employs TRBV20-1 and TRBJ2-5, with 7 bases fitting TRBD1. Germline CDR1 reads DFQATT; CDR2 reads SNEGSKA (reference sequence). V lost 5 bases and J lost 5; bases outside the gene matches: 14. This CDR3 has 15 amino acids. The CDR3 is CSALKWDRNGETQYF. The CDR3 DNA, read in part, is TGCAGTGCTCTAAAATGGGACAGAAATGGGGAGACC.

Note on this clone: The CDR3 is cut off 3 residues early in the read; its end comes from the germline J gene. The chain couples TRBV6-2 or TRBV6-3 to TRBJ1-1; a weak D match, TRBD1 (5 bases). Per germline, CDR1 MNHEY and CDR2 SVGEGT. The CDR3 consists of 12 residues. The chain's CDR3 is CASSPREGLAFF. The covered CDR3 bases are TGTGCCAGCAGTCCCCGAGAGGGGTTA.

Partial CDR3 DNA: TGCAGTGCTAGTCGTAAGGCCGGGGAG. The encoded protein is CSASRKAGE. The CDR3 in full is CSASRKAGELFF. The rearrangement joins TRBV20-1 to TRBJ2-2; D unclear. From the germline J gene comes the end of the CDR3, since the read stops 3 residues before it. CDR3 length: 12 amino acids. Germline lookup yields CDR1 DFQATT and CDR2 SNEGSKA (reference sequence). The V end lost 3 bases, the J end lost 6 bases, and 8 bases lay between the germline ends.

With regard to this clone: From the germline J gene comes the end of the CDR3, since the read stops 3 residues before it. The same CDR3 arises from other DNA sequences in this sample as well. The chain recombines TRBV5-4 with TRBJ1-2; 9 positions match TRBD1. Germline values: CDR1 SGHNT, CDR2 YYREEE (reference sequence). The CDR3 has 15 residues. The chain's CDR3 is CASSWPGTGLAGYTF. The CDR3 DNA, read in part, is TGTGCCAGCAGCTGGCCCGGGACAGGGCTGGCAGGA.

With regard to this clone: The read falls 3 residues short of the CDR3 end, and the missing part is taken from the germline J gene. This rearrangement joins TRBV18 to TRBJ1-2; no clear D gene. CDR3 length: 12 amino acids. CDR1 and CDR2 from the germline V gene are KGHSH and LQKENI. The CDR3 loop is CASSYSGEDYTF. The CDR3 bases that were read are TGTGCCAGCTCATACTCCGGGGAAGAC.

About this clone: The CDR3 end is not reached by the read, which stops 3 residues before it; the germline J gene fills it in. The chain recombines TRBV11-2 with TRBJ1-2; perhaps TRBD1 as D (6 bases). Per germline, CDR1 SGHAT and CDR2 FQNNGV. The CDR3 runs 13 residues. V lost 5 bases, J lost 5 bases, and 12 bases lay in between. CDR3 DNA (partial): TGTGCCAGCAGCCCAGGGGAGGGTTATGGC. Amino acid sequence: CASSPGEGYG. The complete CDR3 protein is CASSPGEGYGYTF.

Regarding this clone: The read ends 3 residues early relative to the CDR3; the germline J gene fills the gap. V is TRBV19 and J is TRBJ2-7; possibly TRBD2 for D (5 bases). This CDR3 has 16 residues. Trimming took 10 bases from V and 0 from J, leaving 22 bases between them. CDR1 is LNHDA, CDR2 SQIVND, per germline (reference sequence). The sequenced part of the CDR3 DNA is TGTGCCACCAACCCCCGGGGAGCACTAAGCTCCTACGAG. It translates to CATNPRGALSSYE. The complete CDR3 protein is CATNPRGALSSYEQYF.

In regard to this clone: Read coverage stops 3 residues before the CDR3 terminus; the germline J gene supplies the remainder. This sequence joins TRBV20-1 and TRBJ2-1, with TRBD2 matching over 8 bases. J gave up 2 bases and V 3 bases, and 0 bases lay outside the gene matches. The CDR3 length is 13 residues. Germline CDR1 is DFQATT and CDR2 is SNEGSKA (reference sequence). The sequenced CDR3 bases are TGCAGTGCTAGCGGGGGGGCCTACAATGAG. It yields the protein CSASGGAYNE. From start to end, the CDR3 is CSASGGAYNEQFF.

To note about this clone: The CDR3 end falls 3 residues outside the read, so it is completed with the germline J gene. The rearrangement links TRBV2 to TRBJ2-1, with 8 bases fitting TRBD2. With 9 bases clipped from V and 6 bases from J, the junction kept 4 bases outside the gene matches. This CDR3 is built from 12 residues. Germline-derived CDR1 and CDR2 are SNHLY and FYNNEI. The CDR3 sequence: CARTGTSNEQFF. The sequenced CDR3 bases are TGTGCCAGAACCGGGACTAGCAATGAG. The whole variable domain, remainder taken from reference TRBV2 and TRBJ2-1, is EPEVTQTPSHQVTQMGQEVILRCVPISNHLYFYWYRQILGQKVEFLVSFYNNEISEKSEIFDDQFSVERPDGSNFTLKIRSTKLEDSAMYFCARTGTSNEQFFGPGTRLTVL.

Remarks on this clone: The read ends 3 residues early relative to the CDR3; the germline J gene fills the gap. The chain has TRBV12-3 or TRBV12-4 and TRBJ2-1; 7 nucleotides agree with TRBD1. This CDR3 is 13 amino acids long. Unmatched junction bases numbered 9, after V lost 7 bases and J lost 9 bases. CDR3 protein: CASKNNRGSEQFF. The CDR3 bases that were read are TGTGCCAGCAAAAATAACAGGGGTAGTGAG.

As for this clone: The read ends 3 residues shy of where the CDR3 ends; the end is completed using the germline J gene. Other DNA sequences of this sample code for an identical CDR3. The gene calls are TRBV14 and TRBJ1-3; 9 nucleotides align to TRBD1. V trimming: 6 bases; J trimming: 2 bases; junction bases outside the gene matches: 2. This CDR3 spans 14 amino acids. The germline CDR1 and CDR2 sequences are SGHDN and FVKESK. CDR3 bases read: TGTGCCAGCAGTCGGACAGGGGCTGGAAACACC. Its translation: CASSRTGAGNT. Given in full, the CDR3 is CASSRTGAGNTIYF. The entire variable domain, with the rest obtained from reference TRBV14 and TRBJ1-3, is as follows: EAGVTQFPSHSVIEKGQTVTLRCDPISGHDNLYWYRRVMGKEIKFLLHFVKESKQDESGMPNNRFLAERTGGTYSTLKVQPAELEDSGVYFCASSRTGAGNTIYFGEGSWLTVV.